The subject of this entry is one T cell receptor beta chain. Its target is unknown. This sample was taken from a study of OX40 agonist ivuxolimab in advanced cancers. Study-level information: Ivuxolimab, an agonistic anti-OX40 (CD134) antibody, was given to patients. Patients undergoing dose escalation presented with hepatocellular carcinoma, melanoma, renal cell or head and neck cancer. Of mixed ages from about 20 to 85 and averaging about 60 years, the group was about 80% male. Study-level results: CD4+ T cells averaged fewer expanded clones than CD8+ T cells.

V lost 1 base, J lost 9 bases, and 22 bases lay in between. Germline V lookup: CDR1 SEHNR, CDR2 FQNEAQ (reference sequence). The CDR3 runs 17 residues. The protocol was immunoSEQ multiplex PCR, while the TCRdb copy is restricted to in-frame clones and leaves out a portion. Counted here are tens of thousands of clones, approximately 89% occurring once; the ten biggest clones make up about 13%. This clonotype was obtained from an adult with an advanced solid tumor such as melanoma, head and neck, liver or kidney cancer. The sample consisted of CD4+ or CD8+ T cells sorted from blood, taken in a trial of the OX40 agonist ivuxolimab. The chain employs TRBV7-9 and TRBJ2-1, with D possibly being TRBD2 (5 bases). The CDR3 reads CASSLEGSGSGPTEQFF. CDR3 DNA sequence: TGTGCCAGCAGCTTAGAAGGGTCGGGATCCGGGCCTACTGAGCAGTTCTTC.